This T cell receptor (beta chain) was sequenced for a study of T-cell memory formation after mild COVID-19. General study findings and limits: Clones that got smaller from day 15 to 85 had even CD4/CD8, while clones growing later tipped toward CD4+. Of the contracting clones, CD4+ ones lay mainly in CM and EM, and CD8+ ones in EMRA.

TCRdb processed the 5' RACE reads anew with MiXCR; each CDR3 protein has one entry. The sample yields a few hundred thousand distinct CDR3 sequences, 15% to 20% seen once. On this clonotype itself: Its specificity is not known.

Germline V gene lookup returns CDR1 MNHEY and CDR2 SVGEGT. CDR3 size: 16 residues. The ends were cut back, 0 bases at V and 7 bases at J, with 15 bases in the middle. V is TRBV6-2 or TRBV6-3 and J is TRBJ1-4, with D unclear. Sequenced material: PBMCs or a T cell subset sorted from them (not recorded which). The TCR comes from a man between 18 and 35 years old who had mild COVID-19 (a few samples of this study predate the infection). Cell type and time point are not known. The CDR3 loop is CASSYSSGGRIEKLFF. In nucleotides, the CDR3 is TGTGCCAGCAGTTACTCGTCGGGCGGGAGGATTGAAAAACTGTTTTTT.